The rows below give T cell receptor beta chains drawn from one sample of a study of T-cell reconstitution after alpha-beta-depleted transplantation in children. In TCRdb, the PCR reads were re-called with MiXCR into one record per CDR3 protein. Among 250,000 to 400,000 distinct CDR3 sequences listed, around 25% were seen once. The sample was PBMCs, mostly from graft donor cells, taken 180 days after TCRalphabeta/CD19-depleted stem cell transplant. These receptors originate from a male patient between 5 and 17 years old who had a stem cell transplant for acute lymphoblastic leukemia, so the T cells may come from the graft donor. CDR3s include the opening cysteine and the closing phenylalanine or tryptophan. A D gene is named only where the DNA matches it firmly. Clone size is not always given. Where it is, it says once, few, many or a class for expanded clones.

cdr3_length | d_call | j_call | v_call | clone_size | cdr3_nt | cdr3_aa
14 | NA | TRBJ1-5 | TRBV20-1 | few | TGCAGTGCTAGAGATAGGCGTAGCAATCAGCCCCAGCATTTT | CSARDRRSNQPQHF
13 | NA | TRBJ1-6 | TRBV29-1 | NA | TGCAGCGTCCGGGTCCGAAATAATTCACCCCTCCACTTT | CSVRVRNNSPLHF
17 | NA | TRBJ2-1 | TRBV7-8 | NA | TGTGCCAGCAGCTTAGTGGACAGTACTCCCGCCTACAATGAGCAGTTCTTC | CASSLVDSTPAYNEQFF
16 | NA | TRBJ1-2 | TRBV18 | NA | TGTGCCAGCTCACCAGCGGGGCAGGTCCTTAACTATGGCTACACCTTC | CASSPAGQVLNYGYTF
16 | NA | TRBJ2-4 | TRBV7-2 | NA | TGTGCCAGCAGCCCGCAGGGGCGGTTGGCCAAAAACATTCAGTACTTC | CASSPQGRLAKNIQYF
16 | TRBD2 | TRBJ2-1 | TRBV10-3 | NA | TGTGCCATCAGTTACTCCGGGACTAGCGGGTTCGGGGAGCAGTTCTTC | CAISYSGTSGFGEQFF
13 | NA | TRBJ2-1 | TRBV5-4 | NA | TGTGCCAGCAGCCCTCCCCGCGCGGGGGAGCAGTTCTTC | CASSPPRAGEQFF
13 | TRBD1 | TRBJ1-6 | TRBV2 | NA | TGTGCCAGCACTGGGACAGGGGTTTCACCCCTCCACTTT | CASTGTGVSPLHF
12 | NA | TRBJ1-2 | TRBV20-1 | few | TGCAGTGGTTTGGGGGCAGGCTATGGCTACACCTTC | CSGLGAGYGYTF
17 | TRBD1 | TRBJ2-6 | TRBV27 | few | TGTGCCAGCAGTCCCAGGACAGGGACCGCCGGGGCCAACGTCCTGACTTTC | CASSPRTGTAGANVLTF
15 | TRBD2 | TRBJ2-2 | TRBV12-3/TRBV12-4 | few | TGTGCCAGCAGAAGACTAGCGGGAGTGGGCGGGGAGCTGTTTTTT | CASRRLAGVGGELFF
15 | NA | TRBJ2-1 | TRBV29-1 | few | TGCAGCGTTGAAGATAGGGACTCACCCCACAATGAGCAGTTCTTC | CSVEDRDSPHNEQFF
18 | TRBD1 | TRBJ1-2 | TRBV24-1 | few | TGTGCCACCAGTGATCGTCCCGGGACAGGGCAGCCCTCCTATGGCTACACCTTC | CATSDRPGTGQPSYGYTF
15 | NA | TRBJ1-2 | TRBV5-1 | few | TGCGCCAGCAGCTTGGAGGGCGGTTTTTTGAATGGCTACACCTTC | CASSLEGGFLNGYTF
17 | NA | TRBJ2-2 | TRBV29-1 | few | TGCAGCGTTGTGGACGGGCGCTGGGGGCCCGACACCGGGGAGCTGTTTTTT | CSVVDGRWGPDTGELFF
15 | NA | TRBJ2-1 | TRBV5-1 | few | TGCGCCAGCAGCTTGGCCCCTATCTCCTACAATGAGCAGTTCTTC | CASSLAPISYNEQFF
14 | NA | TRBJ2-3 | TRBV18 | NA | TGTGCCAGCTCACCAGGTTGGGGACCAGATACGCAGTATTTT | CASSPGWGPDTQYF
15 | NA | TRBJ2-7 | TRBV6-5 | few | TGTGCCAGCAGTTTCGGCCCGTCGACGACCTACGAGCAGTACTTC | CASSFGPSTTYEQYF
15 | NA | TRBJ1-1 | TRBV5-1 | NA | TGCGCCAGCAGCCCCTGGGCCAGCATGAACACTGAAGCTTTCTTT | CASSPWASMNTEAFF
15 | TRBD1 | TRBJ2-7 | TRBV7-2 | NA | TGTGCCAGCAGCCCCCGTACAGGGGAATGGTACGAGCAGTACTTC | CASSPRTGEWYEQYF
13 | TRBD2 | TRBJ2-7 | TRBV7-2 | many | TGTGCCAGCAGCTTCGGGACTATCTACGAGCAGTACTTC | CASSFGTIYEQYF
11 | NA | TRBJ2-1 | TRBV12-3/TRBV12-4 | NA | TGTGCCAGCAGTATAAGAAGTGACCAGTTCTTC | CASSIRSDQFF
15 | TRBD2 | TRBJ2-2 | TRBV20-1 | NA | TGCAGTGCTAGGCGACTAGCGGGAGTCGGCGGGGAGCTGTTTTTT | CSARRLAGVGGELFF
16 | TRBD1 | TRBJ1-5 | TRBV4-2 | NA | TGTGCCAGCAGTCAGCGACAGGGTTGGGGCAATCAGCCCCAGCATTTT | CASSQRQGWGNQPQHF
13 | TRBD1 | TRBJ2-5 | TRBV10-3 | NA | TGTGCCATCAGTGCGGCAGGGGGCAAGACCCAGTACTTC | CAISAAGGKTQYF
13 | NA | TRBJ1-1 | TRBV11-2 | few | TGTGCCAGCAGCTTATTCAGGGACCATGAAGCTTTCTTT | CASSLFRDHEAFF
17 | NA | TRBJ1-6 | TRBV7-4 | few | TGTGCCAGCAGCGCGCTGACTTCGGGAGGGAGGAATTCACCCCTCCACTTT | CASSALTSGGRNSPLHF
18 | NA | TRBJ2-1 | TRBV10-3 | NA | TGTGCCATCAGTGAGTCCGACTTCACTATGATCTCCTACAATGAGCAGTTCTTC | CAISESDFTMISYNEQFF
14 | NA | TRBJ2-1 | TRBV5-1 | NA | TGCGCCAGCAGCTTGTTAGGGGACGTGAATGAGCAGTTCTTC | CASSLLGDVNEQFF
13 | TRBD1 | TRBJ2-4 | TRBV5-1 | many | TGCGCCAGCAGCGCGGACAGGGAGAACATTCAGTACTTC | CASSADRENIQYF
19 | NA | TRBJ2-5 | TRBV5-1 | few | TGCGCCAGCAGCTTGGTCGTAGGTGCGCGGGACAAGTACCAAGAGACCCAGTACTTC | CASSLVVGARDKYQETQYF
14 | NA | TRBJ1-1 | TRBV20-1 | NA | TGCAGTGCCCGGAGACAGGCCGTGGGCACTGAAGCTTTCTTT | CSARRQAVGTEAFF
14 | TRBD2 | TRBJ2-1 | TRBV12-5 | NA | TGTGCTAGTCTGGGACTAGCGGTTTACAATGAGCAGTTCTTC | CASLGLAVYNEQFF
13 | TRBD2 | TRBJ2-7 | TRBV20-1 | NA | TGCAGTGCTACCTCTAGCGGAGACTACGAGCAGTACTTC | CSATSSGDYEQYF
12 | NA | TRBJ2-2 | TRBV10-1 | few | TGCGCCAGCAGTGTTGGATCCGGGGAGCTGTTTTTT | CASSVGSGELFF
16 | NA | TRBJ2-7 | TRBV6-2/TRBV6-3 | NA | TGTGCCAGCAGTTTCCCTTCGGGACTGACGGACTACGAGCAGTACTTC | CASSFPSGLTDYEQYF
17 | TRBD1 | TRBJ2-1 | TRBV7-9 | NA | TGTGCCAGCAGCTTAGCGTTCGGGACAGGGATCCACAATGAGCAGTTCTTC | CASSLAFGTGIHNEQFF
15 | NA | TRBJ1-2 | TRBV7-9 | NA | TGTGCCAGCAGCCGCGTGACGGGGCCGGCAGGTGGCTACACCTTC | CASSRVTGPAGGYTF
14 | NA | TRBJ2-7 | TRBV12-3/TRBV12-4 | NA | TGTGCCAGCAGGGGCCCTAGTAGAGACTACGAGCAGTACTTC | CASRGPSRDYEQYF
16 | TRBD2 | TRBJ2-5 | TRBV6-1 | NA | TGTGCCAGCAGTGCTTTAGCGGGAGGTGGGCAAGAGACCCAGTACTTC | CASSALAGGGQETQYF
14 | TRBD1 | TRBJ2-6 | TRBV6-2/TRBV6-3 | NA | TGTGCCAGCAGTACCCCGACAGGGTGGGACGTCCTGACTTTC | CASSTPTGWDVLTF
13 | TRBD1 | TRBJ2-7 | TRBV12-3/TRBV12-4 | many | TGTGCCATCACCCGGGACAGGGGCCACGAGCAGTACTTC | CAITRDRGHEQYF
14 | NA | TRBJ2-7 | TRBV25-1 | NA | TGTGCCAGCAGTGAGAGGCTTAGCGGCTACGAGCAGTACTTC | CASSERLSGYEQYF
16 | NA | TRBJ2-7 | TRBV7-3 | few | TGTGCCAGCAGCTTAATCGCCAGGGGACTCCCCTATGAGCAGTACTTC | CASSLIARGLPYEQYF
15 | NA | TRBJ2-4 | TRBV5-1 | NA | TGCGCCAGCAGCCCTTCGGGGGTGGTCAAAAACATTCAGTACTTC | CASSPSGVVKNIQYF
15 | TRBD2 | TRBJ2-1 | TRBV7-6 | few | TGTGCCAGCAGCACCTGGACTAGCGGGAGTAATGAGCAGTTCTTC | CASSTWTSGSNEQFF
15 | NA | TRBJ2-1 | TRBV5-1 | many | TGCGCCAGCAGCCAATATGAAACTAGTTACAATGAGCAGTTCTTC | CASSQYETSYNEQFF
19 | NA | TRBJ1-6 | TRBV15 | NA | TGTGCCACCAGCAGAGATCTTTCGGACAGCCCCCCATATAATTCACCCCTCCACTTT | CATSRDLSDSPPYNSPLHF
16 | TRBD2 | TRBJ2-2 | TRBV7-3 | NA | TGTGCCAGCAGCTTAAGACTAGCGGGAGGTCTCGGGGAGCTGTTTTTT | CASSLRLAGGLGELFF
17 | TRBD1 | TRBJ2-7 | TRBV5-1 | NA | TGCGCCAGCAGCTTGGAGAGTCCGGGACAGGGGGCCCCCCTCCAGTACTTC | CASSLESPGQGAPLQYF
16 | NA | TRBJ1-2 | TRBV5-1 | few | TGCGCCAGCAGCCGGGGAACTCCGGGGGCCCTCTATGGCTACACCTTC | CASSRGTPGALYGYTF
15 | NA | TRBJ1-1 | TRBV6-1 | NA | TGTGCCAGCAGTACGGGACATAAGGGTAGGACTGAAGCTTTCTTT | CASSTGHKGRTEAFF
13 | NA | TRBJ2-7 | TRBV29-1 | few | TGCAGCGCTGTCCTGAAATCTCTTCCCCAGCAGTACTTC | CSAVLKSLPQQYF
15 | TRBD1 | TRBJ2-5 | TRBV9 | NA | TGTGCCAGCAGCGTTGGGTGGACAGGCCAAGAGACCCAGTACTTC | CASSVGWTGQETQYF